The source of this T cell receptor beta chain is a study of Tregs in tolerant kidney transplant recipients. This CDR3 contains 19 residues. TCRdb's copy holds only in-frame clones and misses some; the assay was immunoSEQ multiplex PCR. This sample has roughly 64,000 clones; around 87% occur once, and the top ten carry 3.5% to 4.5%. Related graft donors supplied nonmyeloablative bone marrow transplants, and mixed chimerism was transient. This clone was recorded a few times. This material consisted of CD4+ T cells from blood (PBMCs), taken 6 months after the transplant. The sequence was collected from a human patient who received a combined kidney and bone marrow transplant. Some T cells could come from the graft donor. V usage is TRBV12-2 and J usage is TRBJ2-1; TRBD2 is the table's D call and was not checked against the DNA. TRBV12-2 is noted as a pseudogene. CDR3 coding DNA: TGTGCAAGTCGCTTGAACGGTGGTAGCGTCCCTAGCTCCTACAATGAGCAGTTCTTC. Its translation: CASRLNGGSVPSSYNEQFF.